This TCR beta chain is from a study of T cell responses to AZD1222 COVID-19 vaccine. Background on the study: Analysis merged second doses at about 4 or about 12 weeks. Study-wide results and caveats: Nearly half of spike-specific TCRs reportedly target variant regions that are unmutated in the B.1.351 and B.1.1.7 variants.

Worth noting for this clone: Antigen unknown.

The V end lost 1 base, the J end lost 0 bases, and 15 bases lay between the germline ends. The CDR3 is made up of 17 amino acids. Germline V CDR1 and CDR2: MGHRA, YSYEKL. Produced via immunoSEQ multiplex PCR; TCRdb's table is partial and in-frame only. Of about 140,000 clones listed, 85% to 90% are singletons. This sequence was found in an adult in good health. The specimen comprised peripheral blood, sampled on day 0 of AZD1222 vaccination. The gene calls are TRBV4-1 and TRBJ1-2; possible D gene TRBD1, 6 bases. The CDR3 DNA reads TGCGCCAGCAGCCAAGGTTTACAGGGCCGTCCTAACTATGGCTACACCTTC. Protein: CASSQGLQGRPNYGYTF.